The 21 T cell receptor beta chains reported below all come from one sample, sequenced in a study of blood T cell repertoires in COVID-19. Sequenced by immunoSEQ multiplex PCR; TCRdb stores in-frame clones only, minus some. The sample has over 250,000 clones, about 87% seen once. The specimen was peripheral blood. The receptor source for this set is a man between 60 and 75 years old who had recovered from COVID-19.

The rearrangement joins TRBV9 to TRBJ1-1; 8 bases align to TRBD1. The CDR3 has 12 residues. V lost 4 bases to trimming and J lost 7 bases; unmatched junction nucleotides: 3. CDR1 and CDR2 from the germline V gene are SGDLS and YYNGEE. CDR3 in amino acids: CASSPGTGEAFF. The CDR3 DNA reads as TGTGCCAGCAGCCCCGGGACAGGTGAAGCTTTCTTT.

This clone showed up just a few times. The chain uses TRBV7-9 and TRBJ2-1; D perhaps matches TRBD1 (6 bases). Per germline, CDR1 SEHNR and CDR2 FQNEAQ (reference sequence). The CDR3 spans 15 residues. Trimming shortened V by 5 bases and J by 6 bases, and 17 bases separated the two germline ends. CDR3 nucleotides: TGTGCCAGCAGCCCGGACAGTGGCCCCCTCAATGAGCAGTTCTTC. Translating gives CASSPDSGPLNEQFF.

Written as DNA, the CDR3 is TGTGCCAGCAATCACCATTCCGGGACTAACACAGATACGCAGTATTTT. Translated: CASNHHSGTNTDTQYF. The chain carries TRBV3-1 (or the pseudogene TRBV3-2) and TRBJ2-3; TRBD2 matches at 7 bases. Germline V lookup: CDR1 LGHDT, CDR2 YNNKEL (reference sequence). The CDR3 is 16 amino acids. With V trimmed by 7 bases and J by 2 bases, 12 bases remained unmatched.

The chain is built from TRBV7-2 and TRBJ2-7; perhaps TRBD2 as D (6 bases). Germline V gene sequence: CDR1 SGHTA, CDR2 FQGNSA. The CDR3 length is 15 residues. V lost 7 bases and J 0 bases, leaving 16 bases between the germline ends. The CDR3: CASTASGVSSYEQYF. The CDR3 DNA follows: TGTGCCAGCACCGCATCGGGGGTAAGCTCCTACGAGCAGTACTTC.

The chain carries TRBV27 and TRBJ2-7; TRBD1 aligns across 7 bases. This CDR3 has 14 amino acids. Germline V gene data show CDR1 as MNHEY and CDR2 as SMNVEV (reference sequence). Losses at the gene ends were 6 bases for V and 6 bases for J; bases not matched to a gene: 11. This CDR3 is CASRRQGSSAEQYF. CDR3 coding DNA: TGTGCCAGCAGAAGACAGGGTAGTTCGGCCGAGCAGTACTTC.

V and J are TRBV9 and TRBJ2-2; the D is unclear. With 4 bases removed from V and 2 bases from J, the gap between germline ends came to 18 bases. The CDR3 has 17 residues. Germline CDR1 and CDR2: SGDLS and YYNGEE. CDR3 amino acids: CASSHGTAVTNTGELFF. The CDR3 bases are TGTGCCAGCAGCCACGGCACAGCCGTCACAAACACCGGGGAGCTGTTTTTT.

The CDR3 sequence: CASSYPGAYF. CDR3 coding DNA: TGTGCCAGCAGTTACCCGGGAGCATATTTT. This chain uses TRBV6-5 with TRBJ1-3; D unclear. The V and J ends lost 2 bases and 15 bases respectively, with 8 bases between them. Germline lookup yields CDR1 MNHEY and CDR2 SVGAGI. CDR3 size: 10 residues.

This sequence joins TRBV10-1 and TRBJ1-5; TRBD1 agrees at 9 bases. Germline values: CDR1 WNHNN, CDR2 SYGVQD (reference sequence). CDR3 length equals 15 residues. The ends lost 4 bases at V and 6 bases at J; junction bases unmatched: 7. CDR3 bases: TGCGCCAGCAGTGCGGGACAGGGTAGCGGTCAGCCCCAGCATTTT. Translated, it gives CASSAGQGSGQPQHF.

The chain joins TRBV15 to TRBJ1-5, with D possibly TRBD1 on 5 matching bases. The CDR3 sequence is 17 residues long. Per the germline V gene, CDR1 is LNHNV and CDR2 is YYDKDF (reference sequence). Trimming stripped 2 bases from V and 2 bases from J, with 16 bases between. The CDR3 here is CATSRSWIKGRNQPQHF. The CDR3 region has the DNA TGTGCCACCAGCAGATCCTGGATTAAGGGGCGCAATCAGCCCCAGCATTTT.

The rearrangement links TRBV5-8 to TRBJ2-1; D might be TRBD2 (6 bases). Per the germline V gene, CDR1 is SGHTS and CDR2 is YDEGEE. The CDR3 extends over 12 amino acids. Trimming took 0 bases from V and 9 from J, leaving 7 bases between them. The CDR3 region is CASSLGSGEQFF. The CDR3 DNA follows: TGTGCCAGCAGCTTGGGTAGCGGTGAGCAGTTCTTC.

This chain uses TRBV6-5 with TRBJ1-3; D is perhaps TRBD1 (5 bases). Trimming stripped 2 bases from V and 0 bases from J, with 8 bases between. The CDR3 is 15 amino acids. CDR1 is MNHEY and CDR2 is SVGAGI in the germline V gene. CDR3 DNA sequence: TGTGCCAGCAGTTACGACAGATACTCTGGAAACACCATATATTTT. Encoded protein: CASSYDRYSGNTIYF.

The V gene is TRBV6-5, the J gene TRBJ1-1; 8 bases align to TRBD1. The J segment lost 10 bases and the V segment lost 3 bases, leaving 10 bases of the junction unmatched. CDR1 is MNHEY and CDR2 is SVGAGI in the germline V gene. This CDR3 region has 14 residues. This CDR3 reads CASSYTGQGRTAFF. In DNA, the CDR3 is TGTGCCAGCAGTTATACTGGACAGGGACGGACAGCTTTCTTT.

This rearrangement joins TRBV6-4 to TRBJ2-1; 9 positions agree with TRBD1. CDR1 is MRHNA and CDR2 is SNTAGT in the germline V gene. V shed 4 bases, J shed 3 bases, and the junction held 4 bases outside the gene matches. This CDR3 region has 15 residues. The chain's CDR3 is CASSARDRVYNEQFF. The DNA of the CDR3 is TGTGCCAGCAGTGCCAGGGACAGGGTCTACAATGAGCAGTTCTTC.

A single count supports this clone. The rearrangement joins TRBV2 to TRBJ1-5; D unclear. The CDR3 contains 14 residues. The V and J ends lost 3 bases and 5 bases respectively, with 11 bases between them. In germline, CDR1 is SNHLY, CDR2 FYNNEI. In DNA form, the CDR3 reads TGTGCCAGCAGTGAGTACAAGGACTATCAGCCCCAGCATTTT. Translated, it gives CASSEYKDYQPQHF.

This clone was observed a single time. The chain has TRBV7-2 and TRBJ2-3; D gene uncertain. Germline V gene lookup returns CDR1 SGHTA and CDR2 FQGNSA. The CDR3 runs to 14 residues. The V gene lost 0 bases and the J gene lost 7 bases, with 11 bases spanning the gap. This CDR3 reads CASSLALERHTQYF. The CDR3 region has the DNA TGTGCCAGCAGCTTAGCGCTTGAGCGACATACGCAGTATTTT.

V and J are TRBV19 and TRBJ2-7; D may be TRBD2 (5 bases). From germline, CDR1 is LNHDA and CDR2 SQIVND (reference sequence). Trimming removed 7 bases from V and 0 bases from J, with 13 bases in between. The CDR3 is 14 amino acids. DNA for the CDR3: TGTGCCAGTAAAATAGACGGGGTCTCCTACGAGCAGTACTTC. Protein sequence: CASKIDGVSYEQYF.

The gene calls are TRBV3-1 (or the pseudogene TRBV3-2) and TRBJ2-3; a possible D gene is TRBD1 (6 bases). The germline V gene has CDR1 LGHDT and CDR2 YNNKEL (reference sequence). The CDR3 extends over 15 amino acids. V lost 4 bases to trimming and J lost 0 bases, with 11 bases between them. The CDR3 coding sequence is TGTGCCAGCAGCCCCCCAGGGGCAAGCACAGATACGCAGTATTTT. Translation: CASSPPGASTDTQYF.

This chain links TRBV18 with TRBJ2-5; D is possibly TRBD1 (6 bases). V shed 3 bases and J shed 2 bases, with 13 bases lying between them. Germline V gene lookup returns CDR1 KGHSH and CDR2 LQKENI. The CDR3 spans 15 residues. This chain's CDR3 is CASSPGGQKQETQYF. The CDR3 DNA is TGTGCCAGCTCACCGGGTGGACAGAAACAAGAGACCCAGTACTTC.

V usage is TRBV5-4 and J usage is TRBJ2-5, with D possibly TRBD2 on 6 matching bases. The V gene lost 3 bases and the J gene lost 1 base, with 10 bases spanning the gap. There are 14 residues in the CDR3. Germline CDR1 and CDR2: SGHNT and YYREEE (reference sequence). The CDR3 loop reads CASSSGTSQETQYF. CDR3 sequence (DNA): TGTGCCAGCAGCTCCGGGACTTCCCAAGAGACCCAGTACTTC.

The rearrangement uses TRBV25-1 and TRBJ1-3; tentative D call: TRBD1 (6 bases). Germline V gives CDR1 MGHDK, CDR2 SYGVNS. V lost 9 bases, J lost 1 base, and 19 bases lay in between. This CDR3 comprises 16 residues. CDR3 residues: CASMSRGGWSGNTIYF. The CDR3, as DNA: TGTGCCAGTATGAGCCGAGGGGGATGGTCTGGAAACACCATATATTTT.

The chain's CDR3 is CASSVRTGGWTGELFF. Here the CDR3 DNA reads TGTGCCAGCAGCGTACGGACAGGTGGATGGACCGGGGAGCTGTTTTTT. The chain combines TRBV9 with TRBJ2-2; TRBD1 agrees at 7 bases. Germline CDR1 reads SGDLS; CDR2 reads YYNGEE. Germline trimming cut 1 base from V and 5 bases from J; bases unmatched to any gene: 8. The CDR3 runs to 16 residues.